This T cell receptor beta chain was recovered during a study of blood T cells in healthy people across ages. CDR3 size: 15 residues. The ends lost 6 bases at V and 0 bases at J; junction bases unmatched: 6. The second PCR ran roughly 7 to 11 cycles with a sample-barcoded 5' primer and J-beta primers. TCRdb itself ran the 5' RACE reads through MiXCR, one entry per CDR3 protein. The sample has roughly 1.5 million distinct CDR3 sequences; approximately 43% are singletons. V gene TRBV12-3 or TRBV12-4 combines with J gene TRBJ2-7; 9 nucleotides align to TRBD1. The sample comprised blood. The sequence was collected from a woman younger than 35 in good health. The CDR3 region has the DNA TGTGCCAGCAGGGCTCGGGACAGGGCCTCCTACGAGCAGTACTTC. Its translation: CASRARDRASYEQYF.